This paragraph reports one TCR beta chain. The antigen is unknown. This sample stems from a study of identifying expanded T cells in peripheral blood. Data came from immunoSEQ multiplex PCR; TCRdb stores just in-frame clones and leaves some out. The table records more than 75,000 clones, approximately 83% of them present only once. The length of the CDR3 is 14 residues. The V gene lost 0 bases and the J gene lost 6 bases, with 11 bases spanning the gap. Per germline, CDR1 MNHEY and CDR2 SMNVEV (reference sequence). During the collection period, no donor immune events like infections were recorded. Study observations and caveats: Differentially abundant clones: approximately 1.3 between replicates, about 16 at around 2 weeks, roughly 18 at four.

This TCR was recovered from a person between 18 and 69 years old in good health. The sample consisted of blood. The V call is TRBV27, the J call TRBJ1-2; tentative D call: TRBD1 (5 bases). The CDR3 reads CASSLSGRENGYTF. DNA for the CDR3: TGTGCCAGCAGTTTATCAGGCAGGGAGAATGGCTACACCTTC.